This record looks at one TCR beta chain sequence and its context. Its antigen is unidentified. This sample was taken from a study of T cell responses to AZD1222 COVID-19 vaccine. Study-level results: There were mostly white British donors and more females than males, and clonal diversity was possibly underestimated.

TCRdb's copy holds only in-frame clones and misses some; the assay was immunoSEQ multiplex PCR. The sample yields around 83,000 clones, roughly 88% seen once. There are 18 residues in the CDR3. Germline V gene sequence: CDR1 LGHNT, CDR2 FRNRAP. V gave up 4 bases and J gave up 0 bases; unmatched junction bases: 10. This sequence originates from an adult in good health. The rearrangement joins TRBV12-5 to TRBJ1-1, with 11 bases matching TRBD1. Here the sequenced sample was peripheral blood, taken on day 0 of AZD1222 vaccination. The CDR3 sequence is CASGSGADRGRLNTEAFF. CDR3 nucleotide sequence: TGTGCTAGTGGTTCCGGGGCGGACAGGGGGCGCCTGAACACTGAAGCTTTCTTT.